This entry is about one TCR beta chain. This specimen belongs to a study of blood T cell repertoires in COVID-19. Study background: Sites in the United States, Italy and Spain provided acute and convalescent COVID-19 samples.

The CDR3 is made up of 17 amino acids. With V trimmed by 3 bases and J by 2 bases, 13 bases remained unmatched. The germline CDR1 and CDR2 sequences are SGHRS and YFSETQ. Authors' data handling: For nucleated cells, counts were estimated from reference gene primer amplification. Clones were read by immunoSEQ multiplex PCR, and TCRdb kept only the in-frame ones, dropping some. The V and J calls and clone size are taken from that table; D and trimming were inferred from the DNA. The data contain some 200,000 clones, 80% to 95% of them seen just once; the ten biggest clones take up approximately 0.56%. This clonotype was sampled from a man aged 45-65 years with acute or convalescent COVID-19. The chain is built from TRBV5-1 and TRBJ1-2; 7 bases are shared with TRBD1. Sequenced: peripheral blood. CDR3 sequence reads: CASSSGVGGAKNYGYTF. In DNA, the CDR3 is TGCGCCAGCAGCTCGGGGGTAGGGGGCGCCAAAAACTATGGCTACACCTTC.